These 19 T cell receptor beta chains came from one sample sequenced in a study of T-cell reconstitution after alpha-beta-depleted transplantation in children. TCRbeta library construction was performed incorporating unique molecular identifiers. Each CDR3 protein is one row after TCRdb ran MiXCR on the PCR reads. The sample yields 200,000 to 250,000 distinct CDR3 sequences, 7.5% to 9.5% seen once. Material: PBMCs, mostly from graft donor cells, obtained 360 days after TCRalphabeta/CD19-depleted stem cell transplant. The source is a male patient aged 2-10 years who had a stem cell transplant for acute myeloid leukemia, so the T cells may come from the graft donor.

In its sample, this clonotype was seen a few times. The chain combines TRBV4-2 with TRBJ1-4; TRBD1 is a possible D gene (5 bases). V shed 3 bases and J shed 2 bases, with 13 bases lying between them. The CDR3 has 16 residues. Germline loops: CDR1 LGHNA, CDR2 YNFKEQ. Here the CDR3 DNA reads TGTGCCAGCAGCCAGGGGGGGTTCCGGACTAATGAAAAACTGTTTTTT. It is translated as CASSQGGFRTNEKLFF.

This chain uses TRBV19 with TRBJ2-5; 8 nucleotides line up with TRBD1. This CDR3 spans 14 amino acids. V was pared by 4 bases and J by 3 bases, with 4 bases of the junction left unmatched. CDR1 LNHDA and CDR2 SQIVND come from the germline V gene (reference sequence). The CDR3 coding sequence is TGTGCCAGTAGTAAGACAGGGGATGAAGAGACCCAGTACTTC. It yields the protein CASSKTGDEETQYF.

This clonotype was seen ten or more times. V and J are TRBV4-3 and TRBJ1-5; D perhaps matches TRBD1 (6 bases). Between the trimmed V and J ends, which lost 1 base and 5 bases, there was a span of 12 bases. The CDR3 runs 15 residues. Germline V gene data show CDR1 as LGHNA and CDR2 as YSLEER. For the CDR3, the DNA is TGCGCCAGCAGCCAAGTCCTCGGGGGCGATCAGCCCCAGCATTTT. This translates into CASSQVLGGDQPQHF.

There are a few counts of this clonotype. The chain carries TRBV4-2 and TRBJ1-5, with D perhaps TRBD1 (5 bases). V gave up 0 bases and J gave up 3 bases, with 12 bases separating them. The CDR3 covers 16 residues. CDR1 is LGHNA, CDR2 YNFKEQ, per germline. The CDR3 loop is CASSQDGAVSNQPQHF. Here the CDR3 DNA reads TGTGCCAGCAGCCAAGATGGGGCAGTTTCCAATCAGCCCCAGCATTTT.

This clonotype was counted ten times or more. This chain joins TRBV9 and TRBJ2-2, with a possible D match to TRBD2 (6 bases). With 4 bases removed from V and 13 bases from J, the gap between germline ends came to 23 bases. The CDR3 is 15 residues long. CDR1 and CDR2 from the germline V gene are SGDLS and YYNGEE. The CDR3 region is CASSPRGGAANWLFF. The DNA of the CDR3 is TGTGCCAGCAGCCCCCGAGGAGGGGCTGCAAACTGGCTGTTTTTT.

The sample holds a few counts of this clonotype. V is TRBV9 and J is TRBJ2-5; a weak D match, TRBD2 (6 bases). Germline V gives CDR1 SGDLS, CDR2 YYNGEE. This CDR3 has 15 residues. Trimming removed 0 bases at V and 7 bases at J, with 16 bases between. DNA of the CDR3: TGTGCCAGCAGCGTAGTACTAGCCCCGAATTGGACCCAGTACTTC. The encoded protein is CASSVVLAPNWTQYF.

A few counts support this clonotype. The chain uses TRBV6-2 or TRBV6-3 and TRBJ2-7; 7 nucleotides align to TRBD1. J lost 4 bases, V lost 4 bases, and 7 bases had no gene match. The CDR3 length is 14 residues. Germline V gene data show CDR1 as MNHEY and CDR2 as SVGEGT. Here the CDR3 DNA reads TGTGCCAGCAGTTTACGACAGGGAAGGTACGAGCAGTACGTC. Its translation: CASSLRQGRYEQYV.

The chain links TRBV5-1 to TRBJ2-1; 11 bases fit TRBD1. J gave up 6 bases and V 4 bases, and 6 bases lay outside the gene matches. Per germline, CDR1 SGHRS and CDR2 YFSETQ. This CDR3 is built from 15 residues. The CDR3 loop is CASSRDRGYGNEQFF. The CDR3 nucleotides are TGCGCCAGCAGCCGGGACAGGGGGTATGGCAATGAGCAGTTCTTC.

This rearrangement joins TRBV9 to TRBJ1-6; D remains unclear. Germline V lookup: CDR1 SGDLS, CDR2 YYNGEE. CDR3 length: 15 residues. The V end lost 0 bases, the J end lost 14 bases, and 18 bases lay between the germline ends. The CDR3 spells CASSVDRTHGGTLHF. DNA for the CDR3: TGTGCCAGCAGCGTAGATCGGACCCACGGTGGGACCCTCCACTTT.

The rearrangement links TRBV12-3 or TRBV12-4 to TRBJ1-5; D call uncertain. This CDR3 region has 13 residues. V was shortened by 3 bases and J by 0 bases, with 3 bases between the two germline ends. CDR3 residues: CASSLFSNQPQHF. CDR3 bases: TGTGCCAGCAGTTTGTTTAGCAATCAGCCCCAGCATTTT.

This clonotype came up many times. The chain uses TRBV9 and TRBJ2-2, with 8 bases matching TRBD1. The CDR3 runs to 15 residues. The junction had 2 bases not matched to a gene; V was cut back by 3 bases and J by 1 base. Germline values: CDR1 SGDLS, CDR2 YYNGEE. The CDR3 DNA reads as TGTGCCAGCAGCGGGGGGACAGGGAACACCGGGGAGCTGTTTTTT. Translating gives CASSGGTGNTGELFF.

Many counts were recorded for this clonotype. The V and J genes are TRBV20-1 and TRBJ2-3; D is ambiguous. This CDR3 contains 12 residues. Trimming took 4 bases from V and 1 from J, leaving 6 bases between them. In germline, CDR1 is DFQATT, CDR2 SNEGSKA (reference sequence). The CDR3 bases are TGCAGTGCTATAGAGGGCACAGATACGCAGTATTTT. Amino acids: CSAIEGTDTQYF.

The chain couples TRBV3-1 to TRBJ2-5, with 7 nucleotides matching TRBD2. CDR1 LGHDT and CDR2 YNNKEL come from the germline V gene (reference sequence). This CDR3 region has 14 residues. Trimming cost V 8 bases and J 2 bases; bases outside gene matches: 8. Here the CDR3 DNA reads TGTGCCAGCCGAATCCTAGCGGAGCAAGAGACCCAGTACTTC. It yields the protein CASRILAEQETQYF.

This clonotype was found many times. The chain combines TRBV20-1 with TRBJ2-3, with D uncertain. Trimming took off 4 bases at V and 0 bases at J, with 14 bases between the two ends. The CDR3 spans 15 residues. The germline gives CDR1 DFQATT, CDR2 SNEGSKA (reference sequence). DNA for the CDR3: TGCAGTGCTAAAGCGACCAGCGCCAGCACAGATACGCAGTATTTT. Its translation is CSAKATSASTDTQYF.

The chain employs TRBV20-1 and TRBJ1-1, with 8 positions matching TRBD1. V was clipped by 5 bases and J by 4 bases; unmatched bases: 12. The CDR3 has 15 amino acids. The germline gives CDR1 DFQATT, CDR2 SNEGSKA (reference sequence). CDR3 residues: CSAPPGGNSLTEAFF. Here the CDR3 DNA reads TGCAGTGCTCCTCCAGGGGGCAACAGCCTCACTGAAGCTTTCTTT.

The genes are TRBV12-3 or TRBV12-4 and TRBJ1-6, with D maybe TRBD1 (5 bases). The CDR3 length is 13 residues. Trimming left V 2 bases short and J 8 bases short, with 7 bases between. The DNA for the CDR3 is TGTGCCAGCAGTTTAACAGGTTATTCACCCCTCCACTTT. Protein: CASSLTGYSPLHF.

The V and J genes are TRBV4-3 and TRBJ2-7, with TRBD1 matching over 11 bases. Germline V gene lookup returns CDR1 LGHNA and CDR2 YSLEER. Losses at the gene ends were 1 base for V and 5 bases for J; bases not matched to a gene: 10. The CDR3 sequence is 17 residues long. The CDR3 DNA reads TGCGCCAGCAGCCAAGGAGTAGGCGGACAGGGGGCTCACGAGCAGTACTTC. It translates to CASSQGVGGQGAHEQYF.

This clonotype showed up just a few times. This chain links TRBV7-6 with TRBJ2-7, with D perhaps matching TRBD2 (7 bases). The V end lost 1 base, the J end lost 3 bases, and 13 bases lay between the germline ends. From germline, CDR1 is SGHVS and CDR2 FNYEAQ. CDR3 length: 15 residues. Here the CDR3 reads CASSLEAGDYYEQYV. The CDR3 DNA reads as TGTGCCAGCAGCTTAGAGGCAGGGGACTACTACGAGCAGTACGTC.

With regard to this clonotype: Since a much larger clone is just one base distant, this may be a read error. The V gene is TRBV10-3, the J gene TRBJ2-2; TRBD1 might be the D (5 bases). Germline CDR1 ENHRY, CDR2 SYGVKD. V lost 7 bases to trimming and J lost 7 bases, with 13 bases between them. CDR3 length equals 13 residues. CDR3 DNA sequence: TGTGCCATCATCCAGGGTGTATACGGGGAGCTGTTTTTT. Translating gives CAIIQGVYGELFF.